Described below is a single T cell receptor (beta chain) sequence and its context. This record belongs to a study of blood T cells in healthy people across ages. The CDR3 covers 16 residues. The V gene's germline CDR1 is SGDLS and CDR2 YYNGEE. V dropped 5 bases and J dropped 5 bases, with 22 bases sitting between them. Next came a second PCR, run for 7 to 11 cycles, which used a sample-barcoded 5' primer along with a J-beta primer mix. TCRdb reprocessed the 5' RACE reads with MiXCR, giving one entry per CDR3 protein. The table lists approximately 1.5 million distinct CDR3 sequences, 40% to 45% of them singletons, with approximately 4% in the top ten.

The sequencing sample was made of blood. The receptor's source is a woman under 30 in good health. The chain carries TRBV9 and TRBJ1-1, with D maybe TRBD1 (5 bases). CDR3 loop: CASSGGIEGMWTEAFF. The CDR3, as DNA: TGTGCCAGCAGTGGGGGTATTGAGGGGATGTGGACTGAAGCTTTCTTT.